Presented here are 5 T cell receptor beta chains from one specimen sequenced in a study of control samples from healthy donors and cancer patients. Clones were sequenced by immunoSEQ multiplex PCR, and TCRdb holds only the in-frame ones, with some missing. Among under 200,000 clones, roughly nine tenths were seen once, and the ten largest hold around 1.5%. Material: blood. All receptors derive from a woman in her twenties or thirties in good health.

In its sample, this clone was seen once. J is TRBJ1-6 and V is TRBV12-3 or TRBV12-4, with D maybe TRBD1 (5 bases). With 6 bases removed from V and 11 bases from J, the gap between germline ends came to 14 bases. This CDR3 has 13 amino acids. CDR3 residues: CASSGRGDPPLHF. CDR3 bases: TGTGCCAGCAGCGGTAGGGGCGATCCACCCCTCCACTTT.

The genes are TRBV4-1 and TRBJ1-2, with 8 bases fitting TRBD1. V was clipped by 4 bases and J by 4 bases; unmatched bases: 5. CDR1 is MGHRA and CDR2 is YSYEKL in the germline V gene. The CDR3 is 14 amino acids. The CDR3 spells CASSRGQGPYGYTF. In nucleotides, the CDR3 is TGCGCCAGCAGCCGCGGACAGGGACCCTATGGCTACACCTTC.

Remarks on this clone: Other DNA sequences within the sample encode an identical CDR3. The chain has TRBV5-4 and TRBJ2-5; tentatively, D is TRBD1 or TRBD2 (7 bases each). Trimming stripped 2 bases from V and 5 bases from J, with 10 bases between. Germline V lookup: CDR1 SGHNT, CDR2 YYREEE (reference sequence). This CDR3 contains 13 residues. CDR3 sequence: CASSFQGGETQYF. CDR3 in DNA: TGTGCCAGCAGCTTCCAGGGGGGGGAGACCCAGTACTTC.

The chain is built from TRBV11-2 and TRBJ2-7, with TRBD1 matching 9 bases. The V segment lost 5 bases and the J segment 0 bases; nucleotides outside the gene matches: 11. CDR3 length equals 17 residues. The germline V gene has CDR1 SGHAT and CDR2 FQNNGV. The CDR3 DNA reads as TGTGCCAGCAGCCCGTCCCGGGACAGGGTGGGCTCCTACGAGCAGTACTTC. Translated, it gives CASSPSRDRVGSYEQYF.

Worth noting for this clone: Germline is not matched at one junction end, which may reflect a read error. The chain combines TRBV19 with TRBJ1-1; D perhaps matches TRBD1 (5 bases). The length of the CDR3 is 14 residues. Germline V gives CDR1 LNHDA, CDR2 SQIVND (reference sequence). CDR3: CVSSRTNMNTEAFF. Written as DNA, the CDR3 is TGTGTCAGTAGTCGGACAAATATGAACACTGAAGCTTTCTTT.